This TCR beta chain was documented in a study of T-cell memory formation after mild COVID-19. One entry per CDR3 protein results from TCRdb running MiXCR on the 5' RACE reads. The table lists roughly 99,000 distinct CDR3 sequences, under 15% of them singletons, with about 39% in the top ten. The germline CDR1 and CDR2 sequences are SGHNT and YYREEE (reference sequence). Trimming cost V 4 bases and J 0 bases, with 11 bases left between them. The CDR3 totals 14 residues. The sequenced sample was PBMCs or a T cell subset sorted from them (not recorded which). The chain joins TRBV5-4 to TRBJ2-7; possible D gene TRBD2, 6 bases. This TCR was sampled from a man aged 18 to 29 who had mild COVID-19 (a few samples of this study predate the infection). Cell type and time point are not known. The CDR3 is CASSPRDSSYEQYF. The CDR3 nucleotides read TGTGCCAGCAGCCCCCGGGACTCCTCCTACGAGCAGTACTTC.